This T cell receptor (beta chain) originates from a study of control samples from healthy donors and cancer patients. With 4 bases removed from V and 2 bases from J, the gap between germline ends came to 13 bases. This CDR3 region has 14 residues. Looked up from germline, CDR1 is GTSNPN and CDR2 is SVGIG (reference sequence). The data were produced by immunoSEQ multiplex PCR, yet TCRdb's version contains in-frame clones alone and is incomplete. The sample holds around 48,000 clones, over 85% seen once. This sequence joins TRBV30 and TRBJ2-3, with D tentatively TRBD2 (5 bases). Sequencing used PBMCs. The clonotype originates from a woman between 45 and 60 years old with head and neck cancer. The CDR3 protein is CAWKMEVNTDTQYF. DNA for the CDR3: TGTGCCTGGAAAATGGAGGTTAACACAGATACGCAGTATTTT.